The sequence of this T cell receptor (beta chain) was determined in a study of blood T cell repertoires in COVID-19. Looking at the study overall: From T cells, B-cell-depleted T cells, or PBMCs came the material, which was cDNA or gDNA.

In terms of age and location, participants ranged from roughly 18 to 95 years and lived in under 30 US areas. Grouping used clinical history reported by participants in a survey and questionnaire. Unmatched junction bases numbered 6, after V lost 3 bases and J lost 7 bases. From germline, CDR1 is KGHSH and CDR2 LQKENI. This CDR3 spans 14 amino acids. In the authors' workflow: By means of reference gene primer amplification, nucleated cell counts were estimated. Clones were read by immunoSEQ multiplex PCR, and TCRdb kept only the in-frame ones, dropping some. V and J calls and clone size come straight from that table; D and trimming were deduced from the DNA. The sample holds some 260,000 clones, about 88% seen once.

The chain carries TRBV18 and TRBJ2-1, with TRBD1 matching over 7 bases. The sequenced material came from PBMCs or T cells enriched from blood (not recorded which). This TCR came from a man aged 25 to 40 with acute COVID-19. The CDR3 DNA sequence: TGTGCCAGCTCACCCGGGACAGCTAAAAATGAGCAGTTCTTC. Translating it yields CASSPGTAKNEQFF.